This T cell receptor (beta chain) came from a study of cytomegalovirus exposure and HLA in healthy donors. Regarding the study as a whole: CMV antigen specificity of three CMV-associated chains was confirmed in vitro. Most of the TCR beta V segments (in an earlier analysis) were productive either about 87% or about 30% of the time. An analysis was carried out later, and it reportedly showed fewer N-insertions in an Asian-associated ancestry cluster than the approximately 610-donor mean. The classifier, whose performance was assessed in both the original and validation cohorts, reportedly diagnosed cytomegalovirus status with high specificity and sensitivity.

Points on this clone: The antigen is not known.

Both 60 Vbeta primers and 13 Jbeta primers went into the PCR. Sequenced by immunoSEQ multiplex PCR; TCRdb stores in-frame clones only, minus some. The sample holds 250,000 to 350,000 clones, 80% to 90% seen once. The V gene end was trimmed by 10 bases and the J gene end by 5 bases; junction bases not matched to a gene: 11. This CDR3 is built from 16 residues. From germline, CDR1 is ENHRY and CDR2 SYGVKD. This sequence was found in a man aged 35-49 years in good health and CMV-seropositive. The rearrangement joins TRBV10-3 to TRBJ2-7, with TRBD2 matching over 16 bases. Sequencing used PBMCs. CDR3 nucleotide sequence: TGTGCCACCCTGGGACTAGCGGGAGGGATTCGGGACGAGCAGTACTTC. It specifies CATLGLAGGIRDEQYF.